Shown below are 31 T cell receptor beta chains from a single sample sequenced in a study of T cells after yellow fever vaccination. TCRdb processed the 5' RACE reads anew with MiXCR; each CDR3 protein has one entry. Here the sample spans around 300,000 distinct CDR3 sequences, 10% to 15% being singletons. Material: CD4+ T cells sorted from PBMCs, obtained 45 days after the yellow fever booster vaccination. The receptors were sampled from a man aged 25-40 years who received the YFV17D yellow fever vaccine.

This clonotype was detected a few times. This sequence joins TRBV20-1 and TRBJ2-3; a weak D match, TRBD2 (6 bases). V gave up 6 bases and J gave up 1 base, with 17 bases separating them. Germline values: CDR1 DFQATT, CDR2 SNEGSKA (reference sequence). The CDR3 runs to 15 residues. This CDR3 reads CSAKVGGGGTDTQYF. The DNA for the CDR3 is TGCAGTGCCAAGGTCGGGGGAGGAGGCACAGATACGCAGTATTTT.

This clonotype was detected only a few times. The chain uses TRBV5-1 and TRBJ2-1; the match to TRBD1 covers 9 bases. The CDR3 is made up of 16 amino acids. From germline, CDR1 is SGHRS and CDR2 YFSETQ. V was pared by 4 bases and J by 7 bases, with 12 bases of the junction left unmatched. CDR3 nucleotides: TGCGCCAGCAGCGGACAGGGGATTATTGTCGATAATGAGCAGTTCTTC. Amino acids: CASSGQGIIVDNEQFF.

The J gene is TRBJ1-4, the V gene TRBV5-1, with a possible D match to TRBD1 (5 bases). The germline V gene encodes CDR1 SGHRS and CDR2 YFSETQ. Trimming shortened V by 4 bases and J by 10 bases, and 20 bases separated the two germline ends. CDR3 length: 15 amino acids. Written as DNA, the CDR3 is TGCGCCAGCAGCGACACCAGCGAAGCTAGGGGAAAACTGTTTTTT. Protein: CASSDTSEARGKLFF.

This clonotype was seen only a few times. The chain has TRBV6-1 and TRBJ2-5; a possible D gene is TRBD2 (7 bases). The CDR3 extends over 14 amino acids. Germline V gene sequence: CDR1 MNHNS, CDR2 SASEGT. The V end lost 5 bases, the J end lost 5 bases, and 15 bases lay between the germline ends. The CDR3 loop is CASSPPRGGETQYF. DNA of the CDR3: TGTGCCAGCAGTCCCCCCAGGGGAGGGGAGACCCAGTACTTC.

This clonotype has ten or more counts. This chain's CDR3 is CASSPVGGTGGFETQYF. The CDR3 DNA follows: TGTGCCAGCAGCCCCGTTGGAGGGACAGGAGGGTTTGAGACCCAGTACTTC. V and J are TRBV7-2 and TRBJ2-5, with 8 bases that match TRBD1. The CDR3 consists of 17 residues. V was pared by 5 bases and J by 5 bases, with 16 bases of the junction left unmatched. Germline loops: CDR1 SGHTA, CDR2 FQGNSA.

The V call is TRBV5-1, the J call TRBJ2-7, with 9 bases aligning to TRBD2. The CDR3 sequence is 14 residues long. J was trimmed by 3 bases and V by 1 base; bases with no gene match: 2. Germline V gene data show CDR1 as SGHRS and CDR2 as YFSETQ. Here the CDR3 reads CASSLRTSDYEQYF. The CDR3 DNA is TGCGCCAGCAGCTTGCGGACTAGCGACTACGAGCAGTACTTC.

This clonotype was seen only a few times. The chain employs TRBV7-2 and TRBJ2-1, with D unresolved. The CDR3 has 12 amino acids. CDR1 SGHTA and CDR2 FQGNSA come from the germline V gene. V lost 7 bases, J lost 5 bases, and 9 bases lay in between. As DNA, the CDR3 is TGTGCCAGCAATCGGAAAGACAATGAGCAGTTCTTC. It is translated as CASNRKDNEQFF.

J is TRBJ2-3 and V is TRBV7-2, with a tentative D call TRBD2 (6 bases). V lost 8 bases, J lost 3 bases, and 9 bases lay in between. This CDR3 is 12 amino acids long. Germline V gene lookup returns CDR1 SGHTA and CDR2 FQGNSA. CDR3 in DNA: TGTGCCAGCGGGACTTCAACAGATACGCAGTATTTT. Amino acids: CASGTSTDTQYF.

The CDR3 is CASSLRVTPGLAEAGANVLTF. The CDR3 bases are TGTGCCAGCAGCTTAAGGGTGACTCCGGGACTAGCGGAGGCTGGGGCCAACGTCCTGACTTTC. The V gene is TRBV7-3, the J gene TRBJ2-6, with 11 bases matching TRBD2. The CDR3 is made up of 21 amino acids. Losses at the gene ends were 1 base for V and 2 bases for J; bases not matched to a gene: 13. CDR1 is SGHTA and CDR2 is FQGTGA in the germline V gene.

This clonotype came up a few times. This chain joins TRBV7-2 and TRBJ2-5; no definite D call. The CDR3 runs 14 residues. V was shortened by 0 bases and J by 6 bases, with 11 bases between the two germline ends. Per the germline V gene, CDR1 is SGHTA and CDR2 is FQGNSA. The CDR3 here is CASSLAGLSKTQYF. CDR3 nucleotides: TGTGCCAGCAGCTTAGCCGGGTTGAGTAAGACCCAGTACTTC. Based on the CDR3 plus reference TRBV7-2 and TRBJ2-5, the full variable domain is GAGVSQSPSNKVTEKGKDVELRCDPISGHTALYWYRQSLGQGLEFLIYFQGNSAPDKSGLPSDRFSAERTGGSVSTLTIQRTQQEDSAVYLCASSLAGLSKTQYFGPGTRLLVL.

The sample holds a few counts of this clonotype. The rearrangement joins TRBV20-1 to TRBJ2-4; D is tentatively TRBD1 or TRBD2 (6 bases each). CDR1 and CDR2 (germline): DFQATT, SNEGSKA (reference sequence). The length of the CDR3 is 15 residues. Between the trimmed V and J ends, which lost 5 bases and 1 base, there was a span of 15 bases. The CDR3 DNA follows: TGCAGTGCTGATGGGGGGCCTGTGGCCAAAAACATTCAGTACTTC. It is translated as CSADGGPVAKNIQYF.

A few counts support this clonotype. The V gene is TRBV7-6, the J gene TRBJ2-1; 9 nucleotides line up with TRBD2. CDR3 length: 16 residues. CDR1 and CDR2 from the germline V gene are SGHVS and FNYEAQ. Losses at the gene ends were 4 bases for V and 10 bases for J; bases not matched to a gene: 14. As DNA, the CDR3 is TGTGCCAGCAGCTGGTCCGGGACTAGCTCCTCCCGGGAGCAGTTCTTC. Amino acid sequence: CASSWSGTSSSREQFF.

This chain joins TRBV12-3 or TRBV12-4 and TRBJ2-7; 8 bases agree with TRBD2. The CDR3 loop spans 12 amino acids. V lost 5 bases and J lost 6; bases outside the gene matches: 3. DNA of the CDR3: TGTGCCAGCAGTCCAGGGACTAGCGAGCAGTACTTC. This translates into CASSPGTSEQYF.

The genes are TRBV29-1 and TRBJ2-3, with 8 bases fitting TRBD2. V was clipped by 3 bases and J by 4 bases; unmatched bases: 6. Germline V lookup: CDR1 SQVTM, CDR2 ANQGSEA. CDR3 size: 14 residues. The CDR3 spells CSVDGTRGADTQYF. CDR3 DNA sequence: TGCAGCGTTGACGGGACTAGAGGTGCAGATACGCAGTATTTT.

This clonotype was seen many times. This chain links TRBV27 with TRBJ2-1; 7 nucleotides align to TRBD2. The germline CDR1 and CDR2 sequences are MNHEY and SMNVEV (reference sequence). The CDR3 is 15 residues long. Unmatched junction bases numbered 2, after V lost 3 bases and J lost 0 bases. The CDR3 bases are TGTGCCAGCAGTTTCGGGGGGAACTCCTACAATGAGCAGTTCTTC. Translated: CASSFGGNSYNEQFF.

This clonotype has ten or more counts. This chain joins TRBV5-1 and TRBJ2-2; 10 bases are a match to TRBD2. Looked up from germline, CDR1 is SGHRS and CDR2 is YFSETQ. Unmatched junction bases numbered 3, after V lost 0 bases and J lost 4 bases. There are 16 residues in the CDR3. In nucleotides, the CDR3 is TGCGCCAGCAGCTTGGAACTAGCGGGGAGCACCGGGGAGCTGTTTTTT. This codes for CASSLELAGSTGELFF.

The chain couples TRBV20-1 to TRBJ2-1, with 10 bases that match TRBD2. Germline V gives CDR1 DFQATT, CDR2 SNEGSKA (reference sequence). The CDR3 covers 13 residues. V lost 4 bases and J lost 7; bases outside the gene matches: 4. CDR3 DNA: TGCAGTGCTACTAGCGGGAGTTTGAATGAGCAGTTCTTC. Protein: CSATSGSLNEQFF.

Only a few counts were recorded for this clonotype. The chain recombines TRBV20-1 with TRBJ1-5, with a possible D match to TRBD1 (5 bases). CDR1 is DFQATT and CDR2 is SNEGSKA in the germline V gene (reference sequence). The CDR3 is 14 amino acids. V was trimmed by 6 bases and J by 5 bases, leaving 17 bases between them. The CDR3 DNA reads as TGCAGTGCACTCAGGGCCGATGGTTATCAGCCCCAGCATTTT. Translated: CSALRADGYQPQHF.

This clonotype was seen only a few times. This sequence joins TRBV7-2 and TRBJ2-2; a weak D match, TRBD1 (6 bases). V was clipped by 5 bases and J by 6 bases, with 13 bases between them. Germline values: CDR1 SGHTA, CDR2 FQGNSA. The CDR3 is 14 residues long. The chain's CDR3 is CASSGRQVSGELFF. The DNA for the CDR3 is TGTGCCAGCAGCGGGAGACAGGTTTCCGGGGAGCTGTTTTTT. Filled out from reference TRBV7-2 and TRBJ2-2, the complete variable domain reads GAGVSQSPSNKVTEKGKDVELRCDPISGHTALYWYRQSLGQGLEFLIYFQGNSAPDKSGLPSDRFSAERTGGSVSTLTIQRTQQEDSAVYLCASSGRQVSGELFFGEGSRLTVL.

The chain couples TRBV5-1 to TRBJ2-5; D gene uncertain. CDR1 is SGHRS, CDR2 YFSETQ, per germline. CDR3 length: 14 amino acids. Trimming removed 4 bases at V and 5 bases at J, with 15 bases between. In DNA form, the CDR3 reads TGCGCCAGCAGCGCCCTAGAACTGTTGGAGACCCAGTACTTC. The encoded protein is CASSALELLETQYF.

The genes are TRBV28 and TRBJ2-1; TRBD2 is a possible D gene (6 bases). CDR3 length: 15 amino acids. V was shortened by 11 bases and J by 6 bases, with 23 bases between the two germline ends. Per germline, CDR1 MDHEN and CDR2 SYDVKM. CDR3 region: CAAEGRLGPLNEQFF. For the CDR3, the DNA is TGTGCCGCTGAAGGGAGGTTGGGGCCCCTCAATGAGCAGTTCTTC.

V usage is TRBV6-5 and J usage is TRBJ2-3; 9 bases match TRBD1. V lost 6 bases to trimming and J lost 3 bases; unmatched junction nucleotides: 7. From germline, CDR1 is MNHEY and CDR2 SVGAGI. The CDR3 is made up of 15 amino acids. This CDR3 is CASSYTGTGTDTQYF. The DNA for the CDR3 is TGTGCCAGCAGCTACACCGGGACAGGGACAGATACGCAGTATTTT.

The chain combines TRBV9 with TRBJ2-5, with D maybe TRBD1 (6 bases). Germline CDR1 and CDR2: SGDLS and YYNGEE. Trimming shortened V by 0 bases and J by 7 bases, and 19 bases separated the two germline ends. The CDR3 length is 16 residues. The CDR3 reads CASSVGTTGTLVTQYF. The DNA of the CDR3 is TGTGCCAGCAGCGTAGGGACCACAGGGACCCTGGTGACCCAGTACTTC.

This clonotype was recorded at least ten times. J is TRBJ2-1 and V is TRBV7-6; D may be TRBD1 or TRBD2 (5 bases each). V lost 2 bases and J 8 bases, leaving 10 bases between the germline ends. From germline, CDR1 is SGHVS and CDR2 FNYEAQ. The CDR3 extends over 13 amino acids. The CDR3 region is CASSLPGDDEQFF. CDR3 sequence (DNA): TGTGCCAGCAGCTTACCCGGGGACGATGAGCAGTTCTTC.

The chain uses TRBV20-1 and TRBJ2-7, with TRBD2 matching over 7 bases. The CDR3 has 15 residues. Germline values: CDR1 DFQATT, CDR2 SNEGSKA (reference sequence). Unmatched junction bases numbered 5, after V lost 0 bases and J lost 0 bases. As DNA, the CDR3 is TGCAGTGCTAGAGATCGAGCGGGAAGCTCCTACGAGCAGTACTTC. Its protein is CSARDRAGSSYEQYF.

This clonotype showed up just a few times. The chain couples TRBV5-1 to TRBJ2-7, with TRBD1 matching over 11 bases. The CDR3 is made up of 15 amino acids. After removal of 4 bases from V and 1 base from J, the junction contained 4 bases not matched to a gene. Germline V lookup: CDR1 SGHRS, CDR2 YFSETQ. The DNA of the CDR3 is TGCGCCAGCAGCCCACGGGACAGGGGGTCCTACGAGCAGTACTTC. Translating gives CASSPRDRGSYEQYF.

The chain combines TRBV20-1 with TRBJ2-3; D is possibly TRBD1 or TRBD2 (6 bases each). CDR3 length equals 15 residues. V was clipped by 5 bases and J by 3 bases, with 18 bases between them. Germline V lookup: CDR1 DFQATT, CDR2 SNEGSKA (reference sequence). The CDR3 spells CSAPGPTGRTDTQYF. In DNA, the CDR3 is TGCAGTGCTCCCGGCCCTACAGGGAGGACAGATACGCAGTATTTT.

This clonotype was found a few times. The rearrangement joins TRBV3-1 to TRBJ2-1; D gene uncertain. V was cut by 0 bases and J by 2 bases, with 8 bases left in between. CDR1 is LGHDT and CDR2 is YNNKEL in the germline V gene (reference sequence). This CDR3 is built from 15 residues. CDR3 DNA sequence: TGTGCCAGCAGCCAAGACAGTAAGCCCTACAATGAGCAGTTCTTC. It is translated as CASSQDSKPYNEQFF.

V gene TRBV28 combines with J gene TRBJ2-7; 9 positions agree with TRBD1. Trimming removed 6 bases from V and 2 bases from J; junction bases left unmatched: 8. The germline gives CDR1 MDHEN, CDR2 SYDVKM. The CDR3 runs to 15 residues. The CDR3 sequence: CASRKTGTGTYEQYF. DNA of the CDR3: TGTGCCAGCAGGAAGACCGGGACAGGGACCTACGAGCAGTACTTC.

This clonotype showed up just a few times. The gene calls are TRBV25-1 and TRBJ2-2, with D possibly TRBD1 on 5 matching bases. Per germline, CDR1 MGHDK and CDR2 SYGVNS. This CDR3 contains 13 residues. V lost 5 bases and J lost 7, with 11 bases in between. CDR3 nucleotides: TGTGCCAGCAGTAGAAGGGGTTTCGGGGAGCTGTTTTTT. This sequence encodes CASSRRGFGELFF. Filled out from reference TRBV25-1 and TRBJ2-2, the complete variable domain reads EADIYQTPRYLVIGTGKKITLECSQTMGHDKMYWYQQDPGMELHLIHYSYGVNSTEKGDLSSESTVSRIRTEHFPLTLESARPSHTSQYLCASSRRGFGELFFGEGSRLTVL.

This clonotype has only a few counts. The chain couples TRBV7-9 to TRBJ1-1; D uncertain. Trimming removed 4 bases at V and 5 bases at J, with 11 bases between. This CDR3 spans 13 amino acids. Germline V gene lookup returns CDR1 SEHNR and CDR2 FQNEAQ (reference sequence). CDR3 nucleotides: TGTGCCAGCAGCTCTTCGACGGGGACTGAAGCTTTCTTT. Its translation: CASSSSTGTEAFF.